The rows below give T cell receptor beta chains drawn from one sample of a study of blood T cells in healthy people across ages. TCRdb reanalysed the 5' RACE reads using MiXCR and keeps one entry per CDR3 protein. There are about 2 million distinct CDR3 sequences in the sample; roughly 49% occur only once, and more than 2% lies in the top ten. The sample taken for sequencing was blood. The receptor set was obtained from a woman aged 35 to 49 in good health. The CDR3 runs from the conserved cysteine through the conserved F or W. D genes are given only for firm matches. Clone size is given for some rows only: seen once, a few or many times, or a class if the clone is expanded.

>.|TRBD2|TRBJ2-3|TRBV5-4
TGTGCCAGCAGCGTTTTGGCGGGGGGAAGCACAGATACGCAGTATTTT
CASSVLAGGSTDTQYF
>once|.|TRBJ2-1|TRBV20-1
TGCAGTGCTAGAGATTCCGGACGTATGTACAATGAGCAGTTCTTC
CSARDSGRMYNEQFF
>.|TRBD2|TRBJ2-3|TRBV7-2
TGTGCCAGCAGCTACCGAGCGGGGGTCGGCACAGATACGCAGTATTTT
CASSYRAGVGTDTQYF
>.|.|TRBJ1-6|TRBV7-6
TGTGCCAGCAGCTTAGAGGAGCGGACAGAAGGTTCCTATAATTCACCCCTCCACTTT
CASSLEERTEGSYNSPLHF
>.|TRBD2|TRBJ2-3|TRBV12-3/TRBV12-4
TGTGCCAGCAGGACTAGCAGAGCTAGCACAGATACGCAGTATTTT
CASRTSRASTDTQYF
>.|TRBD2|TRBJ2-1|TRBV6-5
TGTGCCAGCAGTTACTCGAGTTCCAGCGGGAGGGAAAATGAGCAGTTCTTC
CASSYSSSSGRENEQFF
>.|.|TRBJ2-1|TRBV18
TGTGCCAGCTCACCACAAGTTGGGATAAATGAGCGGTTCTTC
CASSPQVGINERFF
>.|TRBD1|TRBJ1-2|TRBV10-3
TGTGCCATCCACAACGAACCTCAGGGGGCGCGGCTTGGCTACACCTTC
CAIHNEPQGARLGYTF
>few|TRBD1|TRBJ1-4|TRBV6-5
TGTGCCAGCAGTTACTCGGGACAGGGAGGCGAAAAACTGTTTTTT
CASSYSGQGGEKLFF
>few|TRBD1|TRBJ2-7|TRBV5-1
TGCGCCAGCAGCCCCCGGACAGGCTTGGTGGCCCAGTACTTC
CASSPRTGLVAQYF
>.|TRBD2|TRBJ2-3|TRBV27
TGTGCCAGCAGTTCCACTAGCGGGACTAGCACAGATACGCAGTATTTT
CASSSTSGTSTDTQYF
>few|.|TRBJ2-1|TRBV12-3/TRBV12-4
TGTGCCAGCAGTCGTTATGGACAGCTCGGCTCCTACAATGAGCAGTTCTTC
CASSRYGQLGSYNEQFF
>.|.|TRBJ2-1|TRBV3-1
TGTGCCAGCAGCCAAGATCGGCTGGCACCTACATGGGCTGAGCAGTTCTTC
CASSQDRLAPTWAEQFF
>.|TRBD2|TRBJ2-3|TRBV7-2
TGTGCCAGCAGCTTAGAACGGACTAGTTGGGATACGCAGTATTTT
CASSLERTSWDTQYF
>.|.|TRBJ2-7|TRBV20-1
TGCAGTGCTAGAGATCAAGGCCCAGGGATAGGGACCTACGAGCAGTACTTC
CSARDQGPGIGTYEQYF
>few|TRBD1|TRBJ1-2|TRBV2
TGTGCCAGCAGTGACAGGGCAGGGGGGAACTATGGCTACACCTTC
CASSDRAGGNYGYTF
>few|TRBD2|TRBJ2-5|TRBV20-1
TGCAGTGCCCGACCCGGGACTAGCGGGGAGCAGACCCAGTACTTC
CSARPGTSGEQTQYF
>.|.|TRBJ2-1|TRBV4-1
TGCGCCAGCAGCCAAGGGGCAGGGTGGAATGAGCAGTTCTTC
CASSQGAGWNEQFF
>.|TRBD2|TRBJ2-3|TRBV5-1
TGCGCCAGCAACAAGGCTAGCGGGAGCACAGATACGCAGTATTTT
CASNKASGSTDTQYF
>few|TRBD2|TRBJ2-7|TRBV13
TGTGCCAGCAGCTTAAAACGGGAATCCGGGACTATATACGAGCAGTACTTC
CASSLKRESGTIYEQYF
>.|.|TRBJ2-7|TRBV10-3
TGTGCCATCAGGGCAGGGTCCTCCTACGAGCAGTACTTC
CAIRAGSSYEQYF
>.|.|TRBJ1-4|TRBV20-1
TGCAGTGCTAGTAGGAGGGATGGCGGCGTCGGTGAAAAACTGTTTTTT
CSASRRDGGVGEKLFF
>.|TRBD1|TRBJ1-2|TRBV27
TGTGCCATCCCCCCGGGCAGGGGGGTACTTAACTATGGCTACACCTTC
CAIPPGRGVLNYGYTF
>.|.|TRBJ2-1|TRBV24-1
TGTGCCACCAGTGGCTGGACCGGGACCGATACCTACAATGAGCAGTTCTTC
CATSGWTGTDTYNEQFF
>.|.|TRBJ2-1|TRBV7-9
TGTGCCAGCAGCTTAAAACCCACCTATGAGCAGTTCTTC
CASSLKPTYEQFF
>.|.|TRBJ1-1|TRBV5-1
TGCGCCAGCAGCTTGGCCCGGGGGGCGGACACTGAAGCTTTCTTT
CASSLARGADTEAFF
>.|.|TRBJ2-7|TRBV7-4
TGTGCCAGCAAATTCTACGAGCAGTACTTC
CASKFYEQYF
>.|TRBD1|TRBJ2-7|TRBV6-5
TGTGCCAGCAGTTACTCCCCCGGGACAGGGGGCGCGGACGAGCAGTACTTC
CASSYSPGTGGADEQYF
>once|TRBD2|TRBJ2-5|TRBV20-1
TGCAGTGCTAAATCCTTAGCGGGGGCGACACAAGAGACCCAGTACTTC
CSAKSLAGATQETQYF
>.|.|TRBJ2-4|TRBV7-9
TGTGCCAGCAGCGGAGGGGGTTGGGACATTCAGTACTTC
CASSGGGWDIQYF
>.|TRBD2|TRBJ2-1|TRBV7-2
TGTGCCAGCAGCAATAGCGGGTTCTCCTACAATGAGCAGTTCTTC
CASSNSGFSYNEQFF
>few|.|TRBJ1-1|TRBV5-6
TGTGCCAGCAGCTTGGGGACCCACACTGAAGCTTTCTTT
CASSLGTHTEAFF
>.|TRBD1|TRBJ1-2|TRBV27
TGTGCCAGCAGCCCCCACAGGGGAGATGGCTACACCTTC
CASSPHRGDGYTF
>.|TRBD1|TRBJ2-1|TRBV2
TGTGCCAGCATGGGTGTGACAGGGTTGGTCAATGAGCAGTTCTTC
CASMGVTGLVNEQFF
>.|.|TRBJ1-1|TRBV20-1
TGCAGTGCTAGAGGGGGATCAGGGAGTCCCACTGAAGCTTTCTTT
CSARGGSGSPTEAFF
>.|TRBD2|TRBJ2-5|TRBV19
TGTGCCGGGACTAGTCCCCTCACGATGGAGACCCAGTACTTC
CAGTSPLTMETQYF
>few|TRBD1|TRBJ1-6|TRBV6-5
TGTGCCAGCAGTTGGACAGGGGGTCATTCACCCCTCCACTTT
CASSWTGGHSPLHF
>.|TRBD1|TRBJ2-5|TRBV9
TGTGCCAGCAGCGTACGGACAGGGCGGGAGACCCAGTACTTC
CASSVRTGRETQYF
>.|TRBD2|TRBJ2-7|TRBV20-1
TGCAGTGCTAGACAGGACTCCGGACTAGCGGTGACCTACGAGCAGTACTTC
CSARQDSGLAVTYEQYF
>.|TRBD2|TRBJ2-5|TRBV20-1
TGCAGTGCTAGAGATCTAGTTACTAGCGGGGGCCATGAGCAGTACTTC
CSARDLVTSGGHEQYF
>.|.|TRBJ2-5|TRBV4-1
TGCGCCAGCAGCCAGACCCAACCAGGGGGGCAGGAGACCCAGTACTTC
CASSQTQPGGQETQYF
>.|TRBD1|TRBJ2-1|TRBV12-3/TRBV12-4
TGTGCCAGCAGTTCAACAGGGGGCTTAGAGACCCAGTTCTTC
CASSSTGGLETQFF
>.|.|TRBJ2-5|TRBV20-1
TGCAGTGCTAGAGATATAGGGCACCCCGAGAGGACCAGCCAAGAGACCCAGTACTTC
CSARDIGHPERTSQETQYF
>.|TRBD1|TRBJ2-7|TRBV20-1
TGCAGTGCTCGACCGACTAAGGACAGGGCAGCCTTCAATGAGCAGTACTTC
CSARPTKDRAAFNEQYF
>.|.|TRBJ1-5|TRBV5-1
TGCGCCAGCAGTGAAGGTTTCGTGGGAAATCAGCCCCAGCATTTT
CASSEGFVGNQPQHF
>.|.|TRBJ1-2|TRBV29-1
TGCAGCGTTGGGCCAGGGCAGAGTAGTTATGGCTACACCTTC
CSVGPGQSSYGYTF
>.|TRBD1|TRBJ2-5|TRBV20-1
TGCAGTGCAAGCCGGGACAGTCCGTACCAAGAGACCCAGTACTTC
CSASRDSPYQETQYF
>few|.|TRBJ2-1|TRBV7-2
TGTGCCAGCAGCGCCCTGACTCTAAGGTACAATGAGCAGTTCTTC
CASSALTLRYNEQFF
>.|TRBD2|TRBJ2-7|TRBV7-2
TGTGCCAGCAGCCAGAGCGGGGGGGTGACCTACGAGCAGTACTTC
CASSQSGGVTYEQYF
>.|.|TRBJ2-2|TRBV29-1
TGCAGCGTTGATGACTCGGGGAACACCGGGGAGCTGTTTTTT
CSVDDSGNTGELFF
>.|.|TRBJ2-7|TRBV28
TGTGCCAGCAGTTTAGCGGGGACGTCTGCCTACGAGCAGTACTTC
CASSLAGTSAYEQYF
>.|.|TRBJ2-5|TRBV5-1
TGCGCCAGCGCCCCGCGGGCTATGGAGACCCAGTACTTC
CASAPRAMETQYF
>.|TRBD1|TRBJ2-7|TRBV2
TGTGCCAGTCGCACCGGGACAGGGAGGAACGAGCAGTACTTC
CASRTGTGRNEQYF